One TCR beta chain is described in this entry. The data derive from a study of blood T cell repertoires in COVID-19. V shed 8 bases and J shed 0 bases, with 12 bases lying between them. Germline CDR1 and CDR2: MNHEY and SVGAGI. This CDR3 comprises 14 residues. Method: immunoSEQ multiplex PCR; TCRdb's copy keeps in-frame clones and lacks some. The data show fewer than 250,000 clones, around nine tenths seen once. The receptor was derived from a woman between 50 and 59 years old with acute COVID-19. The sample was PBMCs or T cells enriched from blood (not recorded which). The chain employs TRBV6-5 and TRBJ2-3, with D maybe TRBD2 (5 bases). Here the CDR3 reads CASRTGYSTDTQYF. The DNA of the CDR3 is TGTGCCAGCCGGACTGGCTATAGCACAGATACGCAGTATTTT.